This T cell receptor (beta chain) derives from a study of T cells in Graves' hyperthyroidism and ophthalmopathy. Germline CDR1 is SEHNR and CDR2 is FQNEAQ (reference sequence). The CDR3 is 13 residues long. Amplified TCR beta CDR3 regions derived from RNA transcripts. TCR CDR3 underwent first-round RT-PCR with the HTBI primer set. TCRdb recomputed calls from the multiplex PCR reads with MiXCR, one row per CDR3 protein. The sample contains a few hundred thousand distinct CDR3 sequences, about 45% of which appear only once. The sequence came from a woman between 18 and 29 years old with Graves' hyperthyroidism. The sequenced sample consisted of peripheral blood or thyroid tissue (not recorded which). The chain joins TRBV7-9 to TRBJ2-7; D gene unclear. The last part of the DNA fits TRBJ2-4 better; the J call may be wrong. CDR3 bases: TGTGCCAGCAGCCCCGGGCCTTTAAACATTCAGTACTTC. It translates to CASSPGPLNIQYF.